This paragraph reports one T cell receptor (beta chain). The sample belongs to a study of T cell responses to AZD1222 COVID-19 vaccine. Data came from immunoSEQ multiplex PCR; TCRdb stores just in-frame clones and leaves some out. The sample has about 94,000 clones; nearly 90% are singletons. The TCR sequence derives from an adult in good health. The sequenced sample was peripheral blood, obtained on day 0 of AZD1222 vaccination.

The CDR3 loop reads CASSGNRGPDEQYF. The CDR3 nucleotides read TGTGCCAGCAGTGGAAACAGGGGGCCGGACGAGCAGTACTTC. The rearrangement links TRBV27 to TRBJ2-7; 9 bases map to TRBD1. The CDR3 consists of 14 residues. J was trimmed by 5 bases and V by 5 bases; bases with no gene match: 7. The germline CDR1 and CDR2 sequences are MNHEY and SMNVEV (reference sequence).